The 21 T cell receptor beta chains reported below all come from one sample, sequenced in a study of cytomegalovirus exposure and HLA in healthy donors. PCR primers comprised 60 Vbeta and 13 Jbeta primers. Data came from immunoSEQ multiplex PCR; TCRdb stores just in-frame clones and leaves some out. The sample lists roughly 180,000 clones, approximately 84% occurring once. Sequencing was performed on PBMCs. Source of these receptors: a girl between 10 and 17 years old in good health and CMV-seropositive.

V gene TRBV13 combines with J gene TRBJ2-7; TRBD2 agrees at 12 bases. This CDR3 is 15 amino acids long. V shed 5 bases, J shed 4 bases, and the junction held 6 bases outside the gene matches. Per germline, CDR1 PRHDT and CDR2 FYEKMQ (reference sequence). The CDR3 loop reads CASSTGLAGLYEQYF. The CDR3 bases are TGTGCCAGCAGCACCGGACTAGCGGGGTTATACGAGCAGTACTTC.

This clone was found a few times. This sequence joins TRBV6-4 and TRBJ2-1, with 9 bases that match TRBD2. From germline, CDR1 is MRHNA and CDR2 SNTAGT. This CDR3 spans 16 amino acids. Trimming cost V 4 bases and J 0 bases; bases outside gene matches: 4. The CDR3 spells CASSGLSGGSYNEQFF. The CDR3 DNA reads TGTGCCAGCAGTGGACTTAGCGGGGGCTCCTACAATGAGCAGTTCTTC.

V is TRBV4-1 and J is TRBJ1-1, with TRBD1 identical over 7 bases. The CDR3 sequence is 18 residues long. The J segment lost 0 bases and the V segment lost 0 bases, leaving 10 bases of the junction unmatched. CDR1 MGHRA and CDR2 YSYEKL come from the germline V gene. The chain's CDR3 is CASSQERGPPPLNTEAFF. The DNA of the CDR3 is TGCGCCAGCAGCCAAGAAAGGGGGCCCCCTCCTCTGAACACTGAAGCTTTCTTT.

The rearrangement uses TRBV7-9 and TRBJ1-2, with D possibly being TRBD1 (5 bases). Trimming took 5 bases from V and 7 from J, leaving 14 bases between them. The CDR3 consists of 13 residues. Germline loops: CDR1 SEHNR, CDR2 FQNEAQ (reference sequence). The CDR3 coding sequence is TGTGCCAGCAGCCCATTCAGGGAGGGTGGCTACACCTTC. Residues: CASSPFREGGYTF.

This sequence joins TRBV7-3 and TRBJ2-3, with TRBD2 identical over 7 bases. Germline lookup yields CDR1 SGHTA and CDR2 FQGTGA. This CDR3 comprises 17 residues. Trimming took 5 bases from V and 1 from J; bases not matched to a gene: 12. DNA for the CDR3: TGTGCCAGCAGCGGAGGAGGGGTGGGGGGGGGCACAGATACGCAGTATTTT. Translated: CASSGGGVGGGTDTQYF.

The V gene is TRBV6-5, the J gene TRBJ1-2; TRBD1 agrees at 7 bases. Germline V gene sequence: CDR1 MNHEY, CDR2 SVGAGI. With 5 bases clipped from V and 6 bases from J, the junction kept 6 bases outside the gene matches. This CDR3 has 13 amino acids. This CDR3 is CASSRQGRHGYTF. The CDR3 bases are TGTGCCAGCAGTAGACAGGGCAGGCATGGCTACACCTTC.

The gene calls are TRBV9 and TRBJ1-2, with D tentatively TRBD1 (6 bases). The germline CDR1 and CDR2 sequences are SGDLS and YYNGEE. The CDR3 totals 17 residues. Trimming removed 3 bases from V and 5 bases from J, with 23 bases in between. The CDR3 here is CASSGIAEGQSAYGYTF. The DNA of the CDR3 is TGTGCCAGCAGCGGAATTGCTGAAGGACAGTCAGCATATGGCTACACCTTC.

This chain joins TRBV5-6 and TRBJ1-1; D is unresolved. The germline V gene encodes CDR1 SGHDT and CDR2 YYEEEE. This CDR3 has 14 amino acids. V was shortened by 0 bases and J by 1 base, with 7 bases between the two germline ends. Here the CDR3 reads CASSLDGWNTEAFF. In DNA, the CDR3 is TGTGCCAGCAGCTTGGACGGGTGGAACACTGAAGCTTTCTTT.

This chain joins TRBV5-1 and TRBJ2-3, with D possibly being TRBD2 (5 bases). The CDR3 covers 15 residues. Per the germline V gene, CDR1 is SGHRS and CDR2 is YFSETQ. V lost 2 bases and J 2 bases, leaving 12 bases between the germline ends. The CDR3 region is CASSFDGRDTDTQYF. CDR3 sequence (DNA): TGCGCCAGCAGCTTTGACGGCCGGGACACAGATACGCAGTATTTT.

The chain uses TRBV6-1 and TRBJ1-5, with 8 bases aligning to TRBD1. The germline CDR1 and CDR2 sequences are MNHNS and SASEGT. J was trimmed by 7 bases and V by 6 bases; bases with no gene match: 8. The CDR3 sequence is 14 residues long. The CDR3 nucleotides read TGTGCCAGCAGCGATGGACAGGGTGGGCAGCCCCAGCATTTT. This gives the protein CASSDGQGGQPQHF.

The chain carries TRBV6-4 and TRBJ2-7, with 7 bases fitting TRBD1. The junction had 2 bases not matched to a gene; V was cut back by 0 bases and J by 6 bases. Germline V gene lookup returns CDR1 MRHNA and CDR2 SNTAGT. The CDR3 spans 13 residues. The CDR3 protein is CASSDSPGGEQYF. CDR3 DNA sequence: TGTGCCAGCAGTGACTCGCCAGGGGGCGAGCAGTACTTC.

The chain employs TRBV15 and TRBJ2-2; a possible D gene is TRBD2 (6 bases). The CDR3 extends over 15 amino acids. V lost 3 bases to trimming and J lost 6 bases, with 14 bases between them. Germline-derived CDR1 and CDR2 are LNHNV and YYDKDF (reference sequence). This chain's CDR3 is CATSRGPGVAGELFF. The CDR3 nucleotides are TGTGCCACCAGCAGGGGGCCGGGGGTCGCCGGGGAGCTGTTTTTT.

The gene calls are TRBV5-1 and TRBJ1-1; TRBD1 might be the D (5 bases). Trimming took off 7 bases at V and 5 bases at J, with 18 bases between the two ends. This CDR3 contains 14 residues. Germline loops: CDR1 SGHRS, CDR2 YFSETQ. The CDR3 protein is CASSVGGPVTEAFF. The CDR3 bases are TGCGCCAGCTCCGTGGGGGGACCCGTGACTGAAGCTTTCTTT.

V and J are TRBV7-6 and TRBJ1-1; the D gene is possibly TRBD1 (6 bases). Germline V lookup: CDR1 SGHVS, CDR2 FNYEAQ. Deletions cut 5 bases from V and 0 bases from J, with 10 bases between. This CDR3 region has 14 residues. CDR3 in amino acids: CASSRRGMNTEAFF. The CDR3 DNA follows: TGTGCCAGCAGCCGCAGGGGCATGAACACTGAAGCTTTCTTT.

The rearrangement joins TRBV6-4 to TRBJ1-1, with D uncertain. Trimming left V 4 bases short and J 2 bases short, with 8 bases between. The V gene's germline CDR1 is MRHNA and CDR2 SNTAGT. The CDR3 loop spans 13 amino acids. The CDR3 protein is CASSVKLNTEAFF. CDR3 sequence (DNA): TGTGCCAGCAGTGTAAAGCTAAACACTGAAGCTTTCTTT.

The genes are TRBV19 and TRBJ1-1; weak D call: TRBD1 (5 bases). Trimming took 4 bases from V and 3 from J, leaving 21 bases between them. Germline CDR1 is LNHDA and CDR2 is SQIVND (reference sequence). There are 17 residues in the CDR3. The CDR3 spells CASSRNGGGLLDTEAFF. CDR3 nucleotides: TGTGCCAGTAGTAGAAACGGGGGGGGGTTATTGGACACTGAAGCTTTCTTT. The complete variable domain, with remaining parts taken from reference TRBV19 and TRBJ1-1, reads DGGITQSPKYLFRKEGQNVTLSCEQNLNHDAMYWYRQDPGQGLRLIYYSQIVNDFQKGDIAEGYSVSREKKESFPLTVTSAQKNPTAFYLCASSRNGGGLLDTEAFFGQGTRLTVV.

Of note for this clone: Other DNA sequences in this specimen translate into the identical CDR3. The J gene is TRBJ1-2, the V gene TRBV7-8, with 7 bases identical to TRBD1. Germline V gene data show CDR1 as SGHVS and CDR2 as FQNEAQ. J lost 6 bases, V lost 5 bases, and 15 bases had no gene match. This CDR3 is built from 16 residues. The CDR3 region has the DNA TGTGCCAGCAGCCTCAGTTCGGGACAGCGCTCGAATGGCTACACCTTC. Translating gives CASSLSSGQRSNGYTF.

This clone showed up just a few times. The sample carries other DNA sequences with the same CDR3. The CDR3 DNA follows: TGTGCCAGCAGCTTAGTGGGACAGGGAAATTCACCCCTCCACTTT. Its translation: CASSLVGQGNSPLHF. V gene TRBV7-9 combines with J gene TRBJ1-6; 9 nucleotides agree with TRBD1. Germline CDR1 SEHNR, CDR2 FQNEAQ (reference sequence). Trimming took 1 base from V and 7 from J; bases not matched to a gene: 2. CDR3 length: 15 residues.

This chain joins TRBV4-1 and TRBJ1-1; TRBD1 aligns across 7 bases. The ends lost 3 bases at V and 2 bases at J; junction bases unmatched: 6. This CDR3 is 15 amino acids long. Per germline, CDR1 MGHRA and CDR2 YSYEKL. The CDR3 DNA sequence: TGCGCCAGCAGCCAGGTTAACAGGGGAAACACTGAAGCTTTCTTT. Protein sequence: CASSQVNRGNTEAFF.

This chain connects TRBV6-5 to TRBJ1-1, with D hard to call. The CDR3 covers 13 residues. The germline V gene encodes CDR1 MNHEY and CDR2 SVGAGI. The germline V and J ends were trimmed by 6 bases and 1 base, with 9 bases remaining between them. CDR3 sequence: CASRYSKNTEAFF. The CDR3 region has the DNA TGTGCCAGCAGATACAGCAAGAACACTGAAGCTTTCTTT.

CDR3 nucleotide sequence: TGTGCCAGCAGCCCGCGGGACAGAAACTACGAGCAGTACTTC. Amino acids: CASSPRDRNYEQYF. V is TRBV9 and J is TRBJ2-7; possibly TRBD1 for D (7 bases). Germline loops: CDR1 SGDLS, CDR2 YYNGEE. CDR3 size: 14 residues. Trimming left V 4 bases short and J 3 bases short, with 14 bases between.